This T cell receptor (beta chain) was captured by sequencing in a study of T cell clonality in common variable immunodeficiency. Libraries were prepared by immunoSEQ multiplex PCR; TCRdb keeps only in-frame clonotypes and omits some of them. The sample counts fewer than 65,000 clones, none seen once; the ten largest own around 0.82%. Remarks on this clone: The read falls 3 residues short of the CDR3 end, and the missing part is taken from the germline J gene.

Trimming at V came to 6 bases and at J to 6 bases, leaving 15 bases not matched to a gene. CDR3 length equals 18 residues. CDR1 and CDR2 from the germline V gene are LNHDA and SQIVND (reference sequence). This sequence originates from a person between 18 and 70 years old in good health. The chain uses TRBV19 and TRBJ2-3; the match to TRBD2 covers 13 bases. The sample taken for sequencing was peripheral blood mononuclear cells. CDR3 loop: CASRWTSGGVGGQDTQYF. The covered CDR3 bases are TGTGCCAGTAGATGGACTAGCGGGGGTGTGGGGGGCCAGGATACG.